This T cell receptor (beta chain) derives from a study of response to subunit inactivated influenza vaccine. TCRdb redid the calling of the RT-PCR reads with MiXCR, one entry per CDR3 protein. The table includes more than 200,000 distinct CDR3 sequences, more than 10% detected once. Deletions cut 0 bases from V and 0 bases from J, with 8 bases between. CDR3 size: 15 residues. CDR1 LGHNA and CDR2 YSLEER come from the germline V gene. The receptor comes from a middle-aged man who received an inactivated influenza vaccine. The V and J genes are TRBV4-3 and TRBJ1-2; the D is unclear. The specimen comprised non-naive T cells sorted from PBMCs, sampled 14 days before vaccination. The CDR3 loop reads CASSQDVNPNYGYTF. The CDR3 nucleotides are TGCGCCAGCAGCCAAGACGTCAACCCTAACTATGGCTACACCTTC.